This is a list of T cell receptor beta chains from one sample in a study of shared clonotypes between healthy human individuals. TCRdb keeps only in-frame clones here, not all; method: immunoSEQ multiplex PCR. The top ten hold 0.37% of the sample, which has 2 million to 2.5 million clones, 80% to 95% seen once. Sequencing was performed on naive CD4+ T cells from PBMCs. The receptors originated from a man in his late teens or twenties in good health. Some clones in this sample may be carry-over from other donors' samples. CDR3s include the opening cysteine and the closing phenylalanine or tryptophan. D genes are given only for firm matches. Clone size is given for some rows only: seen once, a few or many times, or a class if the clone is expanded.

d_call clone_size j_call v_call cdr3_nt cdr3_aa
TRBD2 - TRBJ2-3 TRBV7-8 TGTGCCAGCAGCCCGACTAGCGCTAGCACAGATACGCAGTATTTT CASSPTSASTDTQYF
TRBD1 - TRBJ1-6 TRBV28 TGTGCCAGCAGTTTATTGATGGGGCAGGGGGTTGGGGATAATTCACCCCTCCACTTT CASSLLMGQGVGDNSPLHF
- - TRBJ2-1 TRBV7-2 TGTGCCAGCAGCTTAGGCGGGAGAGGGGGCAATGAGCAGTTCTTC CASSLGGRGGNEQFF
- - TRBJ2-7 TRBV5-4 TGTGCCAGCAGCAGGACTACCTCGTACGAGCAGTACTTC CASSRTTSYEQYF
TRBD1 - TRBJ2-2 TRBV19 TGTGCCAGTAGTCGTACGGGACAGGGGAACTTTGGCACCGGGGAGCTGTTTTTT CASSRTGQGNFGTGELFF
- - TRBJ1-6 TRBV9 TGTGCCAGCACCGATGACAGGAATAATTCACCCCTCCACTTT CASTDDRNNSPLHF
- - TRBJ2-6 TRBV4-2 TGTGCCAGCAGCCAAGATTACGGGGCTGGGGCCAACGTCCTGACTTTC CASSQDYGAGANVLTF
- - TRBJ2-1 TRBV28 TGTGCCAGCAGTTTAAGGGGGGGGAGTTGGGTGCAGTTCTTC CASSLRGGSWVQFF
TRBD2 - TRBJ2-7 TRBV7-2 TGTGCCAGCAGCCTTTCTCCTAGCGGGGGCACCTACGAGCAGTACTTC CASSLSPSGGTYEQYF
TRBD1 - TRBJ2-3 TRBV2 TGTGCCAGCAGTGAGGGACAGGGGGTGACCCGTTTTATGAGGGATACGCAGTATTTT CASSEGQGVTRFMRDTQYF
TRBD1 - TRBJ2-7 TRBV11-2 TGTGCCAGCAGCTGGGGGACAGGGAAAACGAACGAGCAGTACTTC CASSWGTGKTNEQYF
- - TRBJ1-4 TRBV9 TGTGCCAGCAGCGTAGGTATCCGGGCCCCGGGGGAAAAACTGTTTTTT CASSVGIRAPGEKLFF
- - TRBJ1-4 TRBV27 TGTGCCAGCAGTTCCCTGGGGGGGGGCGCGTATGAAAAACTGTTTTTT CASSSLGGGAYEKLFF
- - TRBJ1-2 TRBV15 TGTGCCACCAGCAGAGAGATGTTTGTAGTAGGCTACACCTTC CATSREMFVVGYTF
- - TRBJ2-7 TRBV6-4 TGTGCCAGCAGGGGACGGCGGGCCTCTTACGAGCAGTACTTC CASRGRRASYEQYF
- - TRBJ2-7 TRBV15 TGTGCCACCAGCAGAGAGGGGTCCTCCTACGAGCAGTACTTC CATSREGSSYEQYF
- once TRBJ2-1 TRBV27 TGTGCCAGCAGTCGGGACCGCTCCTACAATGAGCAGTTCTTC CASSRDRSYNEQFF
TRBD2 - TRBJ2-1 TRBV7-2 TGTGCCAGCAGCCCCAGGACTAGCGGCTACAATGAGCAGTTCTTC CASSPRTSGYNEQFF
- - TRBJ2-7 TRBV5-1 TGCGCCAGCAGCTTGGCGCCGGGGGCGGTATACGAGCAGTACTTC CASSLAPGAVYEQYF
- - TRBJ2-3 TRBV27 TGTGCCAGCAGTTTTCCGGGAGTCTCTTGGCAGTATTTT CASSFPGVSWQYF
- - TRBJ1-2 TRBV29-1 TGCAGCGTCCCCGACGGGCCTGGGGGCTACACCTTC CSVPDGPGGYTF
- few TRBJ2-2 TRBV19 TGTGCCAGTAGTATCCATGTTAACACCGGGGAGCTGTTTTTT CASSIHVNTGELFF
- - TRBJ2-7 TRBV15 TGTGCCACCAGCGAGGGGGCGGGAGGAGCTCCCGAGCAGTACTTC CATSEGAGGAPEQYF
- - TRBJ2-7 TRBV28 TGTGCCAGTATTAACAGTGACTTAAGCTCCTACGAGCAGTACTTC CASINSDLSSYEQYF
- - TRBJ2-1 TRBV7-3 TGTGCCAGCAGCCCGCGGCCCGACAATGAGCAGTTCTTC CASSPRPDNEQFF
- - TRBJ1-4 TRBV7-9 TGTGCCAGCAGCAGAGGTGTCCTAGGGGCGAATGAAAAACTGTTTTTT CASSRGVLGANEKLFF
TRBD1 - TRBJ1-2 TRBV4-1 TGCGCCAGCAGCCTAATGGGAGGACAGGTTAACTATGGCTACACCTTC CASSLMGGQVNYGYTF
- - TRBJ2-1 TRBV7-3 TGTGCCAGCAGCCTCCGACCCGGCAATGAGCAGTTCTTC CASSLRPGNEQFF
- - TRBJ2-1 TRBV7-3 TGTGCCAGCAGCTCGGGACACTCAAACTCCTACAATGAGCAGTTCTTC CASSSGHSNSYNEQFF
- - TRBJ1-1 TRBV4-1 TGCGCCAGCAGCCCGCACTTGGCGGGGGCGGCCACTGAAGCTTTCTTT CASSPHLAGAATEAFF
- - TRBJ2-7 TRBV28 TGTGCCAGCAGTTTATGGGGAGGGGGTTACGAGCAGTACTTC CASSLWGGGYEQYF
- - TRBJ2-1 TRBV27 TGTGCCAGCAGTTTGGACAGCCATGAGCAGTTCTTC CASSLDSHEQFF
- - TRBJ2-2 TRBV7-3 TGTGCCAGCAGCCATCGAGGAGGCCCCGGGGAGCTGTTTTTT CASSHRGGPGELFF
- - TRBJ2-3 TRBV1 TGCACCAGCAGCCAAGCCCGCAGGGTCCCAGATACGCAGTATTTT CTSSQARRVPDTQYF
TRBD2 - TRBJ2-1 TRBV7-9 TGTGCCAGCAACCCTAGCGGGAGTGGGGGGAATGAGCAGTTCTTC CASNPSGSGGNEQFF
TRBD2 - TRBJ2-1 TRBV28 TGTGCCAGCAGTCTCGGGTCCGGGGGGAGCAGGAGTCCCGAGGAGTTCTTC CASSLGSGGSRSPEEFF
- - TRBJ1-1 TRBV19 TGTGCCAGTAGTATATTGAGGACGGGGGCTGGGAACGCTGAAGCTTTCTTT CASSILRTGAGNAEAFF
TRBD1 - TRBJ1-6 TRBV25-1 TGTGCCAGCAGTGGACTTGATACAGGGGGGAGTTCACCCCTCCACTTT CASSGLDTGGSSPLHF
- once TRBJ2-2 TRBV7-6 TGTGCCAGCAGCCCCCCGGGCAGAAACACCGGGGAGCTGTTTTTT CASSPPGRNTGELFF
- - TRBJ2-3 TRBV29-1 TGCTCGGTGGACCAGGGCACAGATACGCAGTATTTT CSVDQGTDTQYF
TRBD1 - TRBJ2-1 TRBV5-1 TGCGCCAGCAGCTTGGGTTGGACAGGGGACAATGAGCAGTTCTTC CASSLGWTGDNEQFF
- once TRBJ2-7 TRBV5-1 TGCGCCAGCAGCTTGGCAGAGGTCACGGAGCAGTACTTC CASSLAEVTEQYF
TRBD2 - TRBJ2-5 TRBV2 TGTGCCAGATCCGGGACTAGCGGGAGAGGGGAGACCCAGTACTTC CARSGTSGRGETQYF
TRBD2 - TRBJ2-3 TRBV28 TGTGCCAGCAGTGGGACTAGCGGGGGAAACACAGATACGCAGTATTTT CASSGTSGGNTDTQYF
- - TRBJ1-2 TRBV9 TGTGCCAGCAGCTCGGGTGGGAGGGGGTCTAACTATGGCTACACCTTC CASSSGGRGSNYGYTF
- - TRBJ1-5 TRBV11-2 TGTGCCAGCAGCCGACGCCTGGGGGAGCCCCAGCATTTT CASSRRLGEPQHF
- - TRBJ2-7 TRBV30 TGTGCCTGGAGTACCGGGGCGGGATACGAGCAGTACTTC CAWSTGAGYEQYF
TRBD1 - TRBJ2-7 TRBV29-1 TGCAGCGGAGGACAGGGGGCCGACGAGCAGTACTTC CSGGQGADEQYF
TRBD1 - TRBJ1-1 TRBV25-1 TGTGCCAGCAGTGATAGTCGACAGGGGGTTTGGACTGAAGCTTTCTTT CASSDSRQGVWTEAFF
- - TRBJ1-4 TRBV4-1 TGCGCCAGCAGCCAGGGGACAAGGAATGAAAAACTGTTTTTT CASSQGTRNEKLFF
- - TRBJ1-1 TRBV9 TGTGCCAGCAGCGTAGGACACGTAAACACTGAAGCTTTCTTT CASSVGHVNTEAFF
- - TRBJ1-4 TRBV25-1 TGTGCCAGCAGTGATAGGGGAGGAAGTGAAAAACTGTTTTTT CASSDRGGSEKLFF
TRBD1 - TRBJ2-2 TRBV11-2 TGTGCCAGCAGCGTACAGGGGGCCGGGGAGCTGTTTTTT CASSVQGAGELFF
- once TRBJ2-2 TRBV19 TGTGCCAGTAAAGGTGCGCGTACGGTGAACACCGGGGAGCTGTTTTTT CASKGARTVNTGELFF
- - TRBJ1-3 TRBV27 TGTGCCAGCAGTTTACGATCGGCTTCCCGGGGTATATTTGGAAACACCATATATTTT CASSLRSASRGIFGNTIYF
TRBD1 - TRBJ2-2 TRBV28 TGTGCCAGCAATGAAGCAGGGACAGGGATTACCGGGGAGCTGTTTTTT CASNEAGTGITGELFF
- - TRBJ2-7 TRBV4-1 TGCGCCAGCAGCCAAGAGAGTGGGGAGGTACCCCACGAGCAGTACTTC CASSQESGEVPHEQYF
TRBD1 - TRBJ2-2 TRBV2 TGTGCCAGCAAGGGACAGGGTGACACCGGGGAGCTGTTTTTT CASKGQGDTGELFF
TRBD2 - TRBJ2-7 TRBV30 TGTGCCTGGAGGGGTAGCGGGAGAGGCTACGAGCAGTACTTC CAWRGSGRGYEQYF